This T cell receptor (beta chain) was profiled in a study of regulatory T cells in long-lasting Graves disease. Time point meaning: newly diagnosed GD, antithyroid drugs for less than 3 months. Following extraction of RNA from PBMCs, that RNA was used to make the TCR library. Libraries of TCR beta came from iRepertoire HTBI primers plus Arm-PCR of CDR3 regions. TCRdb independently ran MiXCR on the multiplex PCR reads; one entry per CDR3 protein. The sample has approximately 460,000 distinct CDR3 sequences, about 15% seen once; the top ten hold about 11%. The CDR3 runs to 14 residues. CDR1 is SGHTA, CDR2 FQGNSA, per germline. The V and J ends lost 7 bases and 4 bases respectively, with 14 bases between them. A few counts support this clonotype. These data were also reused for a study on T cells in Graves' hyperthyroidism and ophthalmopathy.

The material was peripheral blood mononuclear cells (PBMCs), obtained at new diagnosis, from a patient treated with antithyroid drugs. The receptor comes from a woman aged 25-40 years with Graves disease. The chain carries TRBV7-2 and TRBJ1-5; perhaps TRBD1 as D (5 bases). As DNA, the CDR3 is TGTGCCAGCACCCGGGAGGGGCCTAATCAGCCCCAGCATTTT. This translates into CASTREGPNQPQHF. Supplemented by reference TRBV7-2 and TRBJ1-5, the full variable domain reads GAGVSQSPSNKVTEKGKDVELRCDPISGHTALYWYRQSLGQGLEFLIYFQGNSAPDKSGLPSDRFSAERTGGSVSTLTIQRTQQEDSAVYLCASTREGPNQPQHFGDGTRLSIL.